These T cell receptor beta chains were read from a single sample in a study of cytomegalovirus exposure and HLA in healthy donors. Method: immunoSEQ multiplex PCR; TCRdb's copy keeps in-frame clones and lacks some. The table records about 88,000 clones, 79% of them present only once. The sample taken for sequencing was PBMCs. Source of these receptors: a man aged 30 to 39 in good health and CMV-seronegative. Each CDR3 is given with its conserved first and last residue. The order of the fields is D gene, clone size, J gene, V gene, CDR3 protein, CDR3 DNA. A D gene is named only where the DNA matches it firmly. Rows may omit the clone size; those that give it use once, few, many or a size class.

D gene: .
clone size: .
J gene: TRBJ1-5
V gene: TRBV2
CDR3 protein: CASSGSDTEPQHF
CDR3 DNA: TGTGCCAGCAGTGGGTCCGATACGGAGCCCCAGCATTTT

D gene: TRBD1
clone size: few
J gene: TRBJ1-5
V gene: TRBV25-1
CDR3 protein: CASSEDGAGGIGNQPQHF
CDR3 DNA: TGTGCCAGCAGTGAAGATGGGGCAGGGGGGATAGGGAATCAGCCCCAGCATTTT

D gene: .
clone size: .
J gene: TRBJ1-6
V gene: TRBV27
CDR3 protein: CASSFSGEYYNSPLHF
CDR3 DNA: TGTGCCAGCAGTTTTTCGGGGGAATATTATAATTCACCCCTCCACTTT

D gene: TRBD1
clone size: .
J gene: TRBJ1-4
V gene: TRBV18
CDR3 protein: CASSSFTGDHEKLFF
CDR3 DNA: TGTGCCAGCTCATCGTTCACAGGGGATCATGAAAAACTGTTTTTT

D gene: .
clone size: .
J gene: TRBJ1-5
V gene: TRBV19
CDR3 protein: CASIYRDAGNQPQHF
CDR3 DNA: TGTGCCAGTATTTACAGGGATGCGGGCAATCAGCCCCAGCATTTT

D gene: TRBD1
clone size: .
J gene: TRBJ2-5
V gene: TRBV9
CDR3 protein: CASSVDGTAETQYF
CDR3 DNA: TGTGCCAGCAGCGTAGACGGGACAGCCGAGACCCAGTACTTC

D gene: .
clone size: once
J gene: TRBJ1-2
V gene: TRBV6-1
CDR3 protein: CASSEGQGFYGYTF
CDR3 DNA: TGTGCCAGCAGTGAAGGGCAGGGATTCTATGGCTACACCTTC

D gene: TRBD1
clone size: .
J gene: TRBJ1-2
V gene: TRBV6-1
CDR3 protein: CASSGRDRGRGGYTF
CDR3 DNA: TGTGCCAGCAGTGGGAGGGACAGGGGGCGCGGGGGCTACACCTTC

D gene: .
clone size: .
J gene: TRBJ1-1
V gene: TRBV28
CDR3 protein: CATREQGNTEAFF
CDR3 DNA: TGTGCCACCAGAGAACAGGGTAACACTGAAGCTTTCTTT

D gene: .
clone size: once
J gene: TRBJ2-5
V gene: TRBV28
CDR3 protein: CASWGLGGETQYF
CDR3 DNA: TGTGCCAGCTGGGGGCTAGGCGGAGAGACCCAGTACTTC

D gene: TRBD1
clone size: .
J gene: TRBJ1-4
V gene: TRBV6-5
CDR3 protein: CASGQEGEKLFF
CDR3 DNA: TGTGCCAGCGGACAGGAGGGTGAAAAACTGTTTTTT

D gene: TRBD2
clone size: .
J gene: TRBJ2-1
V gene: TRBV9
CDR3 protein: CASSAQTSGGYNEQFF
CDR3 DNA: TGTGCCAGCAGCGCCCAGACTAGCGGGGGCTACAATGAGCAGTTCTTC

D gene: TRBD1
clone size: once
J gene: TRBJ1-2
V gene: TRBV28
CDR3 protein: CASSFTGGGYTF
CDR3 DNA: TGTGCCAGCAGTTTCACAGGGGGCGGCTACACCTTC

D gene: TRBD1
clone size: few
J gene: TRBJ2-2
V gene: TRBV2
CDR3 protein: CASSRQGRTGELFF
CDR3 DNA: TGTGCCAGCAGTAGACAGGGTAGGACCGGGGAGCTGTTTTTT

D gene: TRBD1
clone size: .
J gene: TRBJ1-1
V gene: TRBV5-6
CDR3 protein: CASSFNRGLNTEAFF
CDR3 DNA: TGTGCCAGCAGCTTTAACAGGGGATTGAACACTGAAGCTTTCTTT

D gene: .
clone size: .
J gene: TRBJ2-5
V gene: TRBV7-6
CDR3 protein: CASSLGLSQEAQYF
CDR3 DNA: TGTGCCAGCAGCTTAGGGCTATCCCAGGAGGCCCAGTACTTC

D gene: TRBD1
clone size: .
J gene: TRBJ1-2
V gene: TRBV9
CDR3 protein: CASSESTGNYGYTF
CDR3 DNA: TGTGCCAGCAGCGAGTCGACAGGGAACTATGGCTACACCTTC

D gene: .
clone size: .
J gene: TRBJ2-7
V gene: TRBV6-1
CDR3 protein: CASSEGQFYEQYF
CDR3 DNA: TGTGCCAGCAGTGAAGGACAGTTCTACGAGCAGTACTTC

D gene: .
clone size: .
J gene: TRBJ1-1
V gene: TRBV6-5
CDR3 protein: CASSYSVQGHTEAFF
CDR3 DNA: TGTGCCAGCAGTTACTCGGTGCAGGGCCACACTGAAGCTTTCTTT

D gene: .
clone size: .
J gene: TRBJ2-3
V gene: TRBV19
CDR3 protein: CASEEVESDTQYF
CDR3 DNA: TGTGCCAGTGAAGAAGTGGAGTCAGATACGCAGTATTTT

D gene: .
clone size: few
J gene: TRBJ1-3
V gene: TRBV7-9
CDR3 protein: CASSLPTSSGNTIYF
CDR3 DNA: TGTGCCAGCAGCTTACCAACGAGCTCTGGAAACACCATATATTTT

D gene: TRBD2
clone size: .
J gene: TRBJ2-3
V gene: TRBV28
CDR3 protein: CASSLLGSGSSGESTDTQYF
CDR3 DNA: TGTGCCAGCAGTTTACTTGGATCTGGGAGCAGCGGGGAGAGCACAGATACGCAGTATTTT

D gene: .
clone size: .
J gene: TRBJ2-7
V gene: TRBV7-6
CDR3 protein: CASSEGVGKYEQYF
CDR3 DNA: TGTGCCAGCAGCGAAGGGGTAGGGAAATACGAGCAGTACTTC

D gene: .
clone size: .
J gene: TRBJ2-3
V gene: TRBV30
CDR3 protein: CACPGHPTDTQYF
CDR3 DNA: TGTGCCTGCCCGGGACACCCCACAGATACGCAGTATTTT

D gene: .
clone size: once
J gene: TRBJ2-7
V gene: TRBV6-5
CDR3 protein: CASRRTVDSYEQYF
CDR3 DNA: TGTGCCAGCAGAAGGACAGTCGATTCCTACGAGCAGTACTTC

D gene: .
clone size: .
J gene: TRBJ1-4
V gene: TRBV6-5
CDR3 protein: CASSGLSTDEKLFF
CDR3 DNA: TGTGCCAGCAGTGGTCTGAGTACTGATGAAAAACTGTTTTTT

D gene: .
clone size: .
J gene: TRBJ1-1
V gene: TRBV27
CDR3 protein: CASSYFLNTEAFF
CDR3 DNA: TGTGCCAGCTCCTACTTCCTCAACACTGAAGCTTTCTTT

D gene: .
clone size: .
J gene: TRBJ1-1
V gene: TRBV5-5
CDR3 protein: CASSLSSLKDIQPEAFF
CDR3 DNA: TGTGCCAGCAGCTTGTCGTCACTAAAGGACATCCAACCAGAAGCTTTCTTT

D gene: TRBD1
clone size: .
J gene: TRBJ2-7
V gene: TRBV12-5
CDR3 protein: CASGLGGQYEQYF
CDR3 DNA: TGTGCTAGTGGTTTGGGGGGACAGTACGAGCAGTACTTC

D gene: TRBD1
clone size: .
J gene: TRBJ2-7
V gene: TRBV6-6
CDR3 protein: CASSPLRQGPSYEQYF
CDR3 DNA: TGTGCCAGCAGTCCTTTAAGACAGGGCCCATCCTACGAGCAGTACTTC

D gene: .
clone size: .
J gene: TRBJ2-1
V gene: TRBV6-5
CDR3 protein: CASSSGHYNEQFF
CDR3 DNA: TGTGCCAGCAGTTCTGGACACTACAATGAGCAGTTCTTC

D gene: .
clone size: once
J gene: TRBJ1-2
V gene: TRBV5-6
CDR3 protein: CASSLVTGRVNYGYTF
CDR3 DNA: TGTGCCAGCAGCTTGGTAACAGGGAGGGTTAACTATGGCTACACCTTC

D gene: .
clone size: .
J gene: TRBJ2-7
V gene: TRBV18
CDR3 protein: CASSPYRDISYEQYF
CDR3 DNA: TGTGCCAGCTCGCCTTACAGGGATATCTCCTACGAGCAGTACTTC

D gene: .
clone size: .
J gene: TRBJ1-1
V gene: TRBV27
CDR3 protein: CASSLKGARGTEAFF
CDR3 DNA: TGTGCCAGCAGTTTGAAGGGTGCCAGGGGCACTGAAGCTTTCTTT

D gene: .
clone size: .
J gene: TRBJ1-5
V gene: TRBV14
CDR3 protein: CASSLMTGRPQHF
CDR3 DNA: TGTGCCAGCAGCCTTATGACAGGCCGGCCCCAGCATTTT

D gene: TRBD2
clone size: .
J gene: TRBJ2-1
V gene: TRBV9
CDR3 protein: CASSVLTAGGNEEQFF
CDR3 DNA: TGTGCCAGCAGCGTACTAACAGCCGGGGGGAATGAAGAGCAGTTCTTC